This T cell receptor (beta chain) was found in a study of cytomegalovirus exposure and HLA in healthy donors (dated by TCRdb to about 2017). Regarding the study in general: In an earlier analysis of under 750 of the donors, under 300 Gb of sequence data and roughly 100 million unique TCR beta sequences from roughly 190 million T cells were reported. To predict cytomegalovirus infection status, the study brought together high-throughput TCR immunosequencing, statistical association of individual TCRs with disease status, and machine learning. All discovery cohort repertoires had been generated on a single sequencing platform. A separate validation cohort of over a hundred different subjects was used in addition to the roughly 700-subject first cohort. Using immunosequencing, the study profiled T cell repertoires from some 670 subjects and related those repertoires to cytomegalovirus serostatus. Alongside the repertoire data, information on donor age, sex, ethnicity and CMV serostatus was compiled. On average, 235,054 unique TCR beta nucleotide sequences were sequenced per donor among a few hundred genotyped donors of the cohort, with 15% to 20% of those sequences being non-productive. Because of strong linkage in the cohort, roughly five DR-DQ haplotypes were treated as single units for association and clustering. The study was designed to test whether signatures of past pathogen exposure could be identified by cataloging public T cell receptors. Class I and class II HLA loci were covered by the typing at four-digit resolution. The number of donors typed differed by locus, with about 629-630 for A, B, C, DRB1 and DQB1, about 500 for DQA1, approximately 580 for DPA1, and some 440 for DPB1. A later analysis re-examined previously published TCR beta repertoires from 600 to 700 donors and added high-resolution HLA genotyping to investigate patterns of TCR occurrence. An early release covering more than 500 HLA-typed donors comprised about 300 gigabases of sequencing data and about 90 million unique TCR sequences. In a later genetic analysis, genome-wide SNP genotypes for about 55% of the 666 donors were used, and that subset was treated as a discovery cohort. An earlier analysis of 587 of the donors applied high-throughput TCR beta sequencing to assess whether each TCR beta V gene segment acted as functional or pseudogenic. Rather than drawing on any new phenotypic data, the later analysis identified candidate immune exposures from TCR beta sequences and the way those sequences occurred across donors. The genetic ancestry cluster associated with self-reported Caucasian donors included 81% of the approximately 430 genotyped donors.

Trimming costs V 3 bases and J 3 bases, and their ends lie 5 bases apart. Per the germline V gene, SGHTA is the CDR1 and FQGNSA is the CDR2. Counted from cysteine to phenylalanine, this CDR3 has 12 amino acids. The entry retains the CDR3 DNA only, 36 bases that are in frame from base 1. The sample holds one count of this clone. Its cognate antigen has yet to be identified. No base quality information exists; no much larger clone differs at one position. The library was made by the immunoSEQ multiplex PCR assay. For the multiplex PCR, a mixture combining 60 forward primers for TCR Vbeta segments and 13 reverse primers for TCR Jbeta segments was used. The CDR3 region of rearranged TCR beta genes was amplified from genomic DNA by a multiplex PCR assay. The amplified TCR beta libraries were sequenced on the Illumina HiSeq System as 87-base-pair reads. As for how the authors treated the data: In a later analysis, 77 million or so unique TCR beta chains were counted across the approximately 620 repertoires, and about 10 million of these chains were shared by at least two donors. To remove PCR and sequencing errors, raw reads were error-corrected and collapsed into unique sequences using a nearest-neighbor algorithm that merged closely related sequences. CDR3 sequences were aligned to IMGT reference sequences to assign V, D and J gene segments. For a sequence to be retained, a match of at least six nucleotides to both a V gene segment and a J gene segment was required. Rearrangements were classified as productive when the CDR3 lacked stop codons and remained in frame with V and J, and all other rearrangements were classified as non-productive. Following IMGT convention, CDR3 was defined as the stretch from the second conserved V-encoded cysteine to the conserved J-encoded phenylalanine. The earlier analysis of about 620 of the donors excluded sequences that lacked an unambiguous match to a single V gene segment. In an earlier analysis of 450 to 750 of the donors, a V segment was called functional when productive rearrangements were above 56.7%, and segregating when the standard deviation between donors exceeded 5%. To diagnose cytomegalovirus status from the catalog of TCR beta chain sequences, a statistical classification framework was built. In a later analysis, TCR nucleotide sequences were compared against IMGT/GENE-DB human TR gene sequences so that V and J genes could be assigned. Using the TCRdist pipeline, a later analysis assigned CDR3 sequences along with most-parsimonious VDJ recombination scenarios. In a later analysis, every TCR beta chain was defined by the combination of its CDR3 amino acid sequence and its V-gene family, and reads without a unique V-gene family were dropped. In a later analysis, 450 to 600 highly shared, low-generation-probability nucleotide sequences were removed to address suspected cross-contamination and a sequencing artifact. A later analysis calculated a clonal expansion index for each public chain from normalized within-repertoire ranks of inferred template counts. A later analysis computed generation probabilities with a VDJ recombination model fitted to out-of-frame rearrangements, and checked the results against IGoR. A later analysis scored TCR-TCR, TCR-HLA and TCR-CMV co-occurrence with hypergeometric tests, applying a repertoire-size bias correction to TCR pairs. False discovery rates were estimated in a later analysis by permuting HLA or CMV assignments 20 times. In a later analysis, co-occurring TCRs were grouped using DBSCAN, with TCRdist sequence similarity added in when clustering inside HLA-allele-positive subsets. Repertoires with fewer than 30,000 or more than 120,000 public chains, plus five repertoires with anomalous nucleotide sharing, were excluded from co-occurrence clustering. Held by TCRdb, this immuneACCESS table contains in-frame sequences only and omits some clones. Under half of the omission traces to an unresolved V gene where checked; the cause of the rest is unknown. V and J calls and clone size are given by that table; D and trimming were obtained from the DNA. This sample gives 150,000 to 200,000 clones in total; 80% of them show up just once. The leading ten clones occupy 6.3% of the sample.

The research as a whole found: The classifier was reported to diagnose cytomegalovirus status with high specificity and sensitivity in both the original cohort and the validation cohort. A further reported finding was that TCR beta sequences accurately predicted the HLA-A and HLA-B alleles for most subjects in the first cohort. In this cohort, only TCR beta chains were sequenced, and detectable features were limited by the absence of alpha or paired-chain data. Linkage disequilibrium might explain the correlated functional status among segregating V segments, but an unknown experimental factor could not be ruled out. The earlier analysis of around 600 of the donors excluded 15 to 20 rarely observed V segments, including chromosome 9 orphons, because counts were too low. Strong co-occurrence of HLA alleles, especially DR and DQ, made assigning TCR associations to individual alleles difficult. A cluster of highly shared sequence variants was judged likely to be a technical artifact of the sequencing pipeline. According to the authors, the approach could potentially be generalized to other disease states and immunological phenotypes. A total of 150 or so TCR beta chains were listed by the study as associated with cytomegalovirus. Compared with the approximately 720-donor mean, donors in an Asian-associated ancestry cluster had fewer N-insertions in productive TCRs, according to a later genetic analysis. According to a later analysis, most CMV-associated TCR beta chains appeared to be HLA-restricted, and the HLA associations seemed to be driven largely by CMV exposure. A later analysis found that HLA-associated TCR beta chains were more clonally expanded and had lower generation probabilities than equally common non-associated chains. Several of the top co-occurrence clusters appeared to be linked to parvovirus B19, influenza, CMV and Epstein-Barr virus, according to a later analysis. In a later genetic analysis, a missense DCLRE1C variant was associated with V-gene and J-gene trimming of TCR beta chains, and the association was replicated in an independent cohort. Roughly uniform sequencing depth across donors was assumed in presence/absence analyses, although this assumption may not hold. A later analysis found that TCR association rates varied across HLA loci, with DRB1 alleles showing the most associated TCRs and HLA-C alleles the fewest. For the cohort, immune exposure information was limited to CMV serostatus. Because the 87-base-pair reads could not distinguish some IMGT-functional V segments, including TRBV6-2 and TRBV6-3, those segments were excluded. In an earlier analysis of around 600 of the donors, most TCR beta V segments appeared in productive rearrangements about 87% or about 30% of the time, broadly matching IMGT annotations. Because HLA typing was unavailable for some donors at each locus, only the typed subset was used in association tests. Most TCR sequences were observed very rarely across donors, whereas some public TCRs were present in many individuals. At a false discovery rate of 0.05, a later analysis linked roughly 17,000 TCR beta sequences to specific HLA alleles. In vitro tests confirmed that a few of the cytomegalovirus-associated TCR beta chains recognize cytomegalovirus antigens.

The cohort comprised 666 healthy bone marrow donors. All cohort members were sampled while nominally healthy, although unrecorded immune exposures were likely present. The donor was CMV seropositive and belonged to the group of 250 to 300 seropositive cohort members. Every donor gave a peripheral blood sample, and the peripheral blood mononuclear cells from that sample were used for TCR beta sequencing. The Qiagen DNeasy Blood Extraction Kit was used to extract genomic DNA from the blood cell samples. Specimen: PBMCs. The receptor chain draws on TRBV7-2 and TRBJ1-1, with no reliable assignment of the D segment. The TCR comes from a male donor in good health and CMV-seropositive. DNA sequence: TGTGCCAGCAGCTTTATATACACTGAAGCTTTCTTT. This is translated as CASSFIYTEAFF.